This T cell receptor (beta chain) was captured by sequencing in a study of glioma-infiltrating T cells after dendritic cell vaccination (dated by TCRdb to the mid-2010s). Describing the broader study: The cohort included approximately 15 glioblastoma patients drawn from Phase I and II dendritic cell vaccination trials, of whom 9 were newly diagnosed and 6 had recurrent disease. In glioblastoma patients vaccinated with dendritic cells, deep sequencing of TCR beta CDR3 regions served to measure the amount of tumor-infiltrating lymphocytes and to compare repertoires between tumor and blood. Between 2003 and 2012, patients were given autologous tumor lysate-pulsed dendritic cell vaccination. The vaccine was prepared from monocyte-derived dendritic cells that were cultured for seven days with IL-4 and GM-CSF and then pulsed overnight with autologous tumor lysate. Survival after dendritic cell vaccination was correlated with TCR sequencing metrics, including TIL content and tumor-blood repertoire overlap. Patients received three intradermal dendritic cell vaccine injections at biweekly intervals in the arm below the axilla.

Results the study describes overall, beyond this receptor: The response model built on TCR overlap across three groups was characterized as speculative, with prospective validation still needed. The cohort was small and heterogeneous, with few patients having full blood and tumor sets and even fewer initial-recurrent tumor pairs. No direct relationship between TCR clonality and survival was found, suggesting that a diverse polyclonal response may matter. Longer time to progression and overall survival after dendritic cell vaccination were predicted by higher estimated pretreatment TIL content.

Using the immunoSEQ assay, TCRB CDR3 regions were amplified from approximately 2 micrograms of genomic DNA, or from all available DNA when less than that was on hand. The multiplex PCR relied on 60 forward primers for TCR V beta segments and 13 reverse primers for J beta segments. To estimate reads per starting template, synthetic control templates were spiked into each sample at limiting dilution. The Illumina HiSeq System generated 87 bp sequencing reads. The paper's processing steps were these. PCR and sequencing errors were removed by a nearest neighbor algorithm that merged closely related sequences. TCR overlap was measured as the percentage of unique tumor TCR beta sequences that were also present in the peripheral blood of the same patient. Sourced from immuneACCESS, this table was stored by TCRdb with only in-frame sequences that have V and J called. A share of the clones is absent; for the studies checked, an unresolved V gene accounts for under half, and the remainder has no known explanation. Clone size and the V and J calls come from that table; the DNA yielded D and trimming. Recorded for this sample are about 82,000 clones; around 90% of them occurred a single time. The ten largest clonotypes hold under 4% of the sample.

Notes on this clone: This clone's antigen is unknown. No base quality values were provided; no much bigger clone lies one nucleotide off.

Per the germline V gene, SGHRS is the CDR1 and YFSETQ is the CDR2. From V the trimming removes 4 bases and from J it removes 7 bases, while the gene matches leave 6 bases of the junction unaccounted for. The CDR3 numbers 13 residues from cysteine through phenylalanine. Only the CDR3 portion is preserved as DNA: 39 bases, with reading frame beginning at the first base. Selection of patients required sufficient residual fresh-frozen tumor tissue and over two years of available survival data. Although molecular status otherwise differed among the glioblastoma patients, no patient had an isocitrate dehydrogenase mutation. PBMC were collected before vaccination, two weeks after the third vaccination, and at tumor progression when it occurred. Genomic DNA was extracted with the Qiagen DNeasy Blood extraction Kit.

The chain is made from TRBV5-1 and TRBJ2-5; 8 junctional bases match TRBD1. The material was blood, obtained before dendritic cell vaccination. The origin of this receptor is a human donor with glioblastoma. Here the CDR3 is given as CASSNGQGGTQYF. The DNA sequence is given as TGCGCCAGCAGCAACGGACAGGGCGGGACCCAGTACTTC. With all but the CDR3 taken from the reference TRBV5-1 and TRBJ2-5 genes, the full variable domain is: KAGVTQTPRYLIKTRGQQVTLSCSPISGHRSVSWYQQTPGQGLQFLFEYFSETQRNKGNFPGRFSGRQFSNSRSEMNVSTLELGDSALYLCASSNGQGGTQYFGPGTRLLVL.